One sample yielded the 10 T cell receptor beta chains listed below, sequenced in a study of memory CD4+ T cells and cytomegalovirus serostatus (dated 2019 in TCRdb). The library came from the immunoSEQ multiplex PCR assay. TCRdb limited this immuneACCESS table to in-frame rearrangements with V and J called. A share of clones is missing; checked studies link under half to unresolved V genes, and the rest is unexplained. The sample table holds 50,000 or so clones, of which 82% were seen once. Together, the top ten hold approximately 0.59% of the sample. Single viable CD3+CD4+CD8-CD45RO+ cells were sorted as memory CD4+ T cells on a FACSAria II. The specimen sequenced was memory CD4+ T cells from blood. The receptors stem from an adult in good health and CMV-seronegative.

The CDR3 reads CAISESKRQPQHF. The CDR3 region has the DNA TGTGCCATCAGTGAGTCGAAGAGGCAGCCCCAGCATTTT. The genes are TRBV10-3 and TRBJ1-5; D gene unclear. The CDR3 is made up of 13 amino acids. V was pared by 0 bases and J by 7 bases, with 7 bases between. Germline-derived CDR1 and CDR2 are ENHRY and SYGVKD.

V gene TRBV28 combines with J gene TRBJ1-5, with a weak D call TRBD1 (5 bases). Germline CDR1 is MDHEN and CDR2 is SYDVKM. Trimming left V 5 bases short and J 6 bases short, with 20 bases between. The CDR3 sequence is 16 residues long. The DNA of the CDR3 is TGTGCCAGCAGTGCCGAAGGGGTAAGGAAGGGTCAGCCCCAGCATTTT. This gives the protein CASSAEGVRKGQPQHF.

This clone was seen only once. J is TRBJ2-3 and V is TRBV10-3; 7 bases line up with TRBD2. Germline V gives CDR1 ENHRY, CDR2 SYGVKD. After removal of 8 bases from V and 6 bases from J, the junction contained 11 bases not matched to a gene. There are 14 residues in the CDR3. The CDR3 loop reads CAIGGGGIHDTQYF. DNA of the CDR3: TGTGCCATCGGAGGCGGGGGTATACACGATACGCAGTATTTT.

This clone was seen more than once but under ten times. V usage is TRBV5-1 and J usage is TRBJ1-6, with unresolved D. Germline CDR1 SGHRS, CDR2 YFSETQ. The CDR3 extends over 14 amino acids. The ends were cut back, 0 bases at V and 9 bases at J, with 10 bases in the middle. The CDR3 protein is CASSLEGGRSPLHF. The CDR3 region has the DNA TGCGCCAGCAGCTTGGAGGGAGGGCGTTCACCCCTCCACTTT.

The chain links TRBV6-5 to TRBJ2-3; weak D call: TRBD2 (6 bases). Germline CDR1 MNHEY, CDR2 SVGAGI. V lost 5 bases and J lost 0, with 9 bases in between. This CDR3 contains 14 residues. The CDR3, as DNA: TGTGCCAGCAGTGACGGGACTAGCACAGATACGCAGTATTTT. Residues: CASSDGTSTDTQYF.

The chain joins TRBV7-8 to TRBJ1-2; D unclear. CDR1 and CDR2 (germline): SGHVS, FQNEAQ. This CDR3 region has 15 residues. V lost 5 bases and J 4 bases, leaving 17 bases between the germline ends. The CDR3 DNA reads TGTGCCAGCAGCCCTTCTCCGGTAATTGGCTATGGCTACACCTTC. It codes for CASSPSPVIGYGYTF.

The CDR3: CAIRGPGNSPLHF. In DNA, the CDR3 is TGTGCCATCAGGGGCCCCGGGAATTCACCCCTCCACTTT. The chain is built from TRBV14 and TRBJ1-6; perhaps TRBD1 as D (6 bases). The V end lost 10 bases, the J end lost 7 bases, and 14 bases lay between the germline ends. The CDR3 runs 13 residues. The germline V gene has CDR1 SGHDN and CDR2 FVKESK. The entire variable domain, with the rest obtained from reference TRBV14 and TRBJ1-6, is as follows: EAGVTQFPSHSVIEKGQTVTLRCDPISGHDNLYWYRRVMGKEIKFLLHFVKESKQDESGMPNNRFLAERTGGTYSTLKVQPAELEDSGVYFCAIRGPGNSPLHFGNGTRLTVT.

The chain joins TRBV7-9 to TRBJ2-6; D is undetermined. The CDR3 length is 16 residues. Germline CDR1 is SEHNR and CDR2 is FQNEAQ (reference sequence). Trimming stripped 1 base from V and 0 bases from J, with 7 bases between. DNA of the CDR3: TGTGCCAGCAGCTTAGGGACCGCCTCTGGGGCCAACGTCCTGACTTTC. It is translated as CASSLGTASGANVLTF.

V and J are TRBV5-4 and TRBJ1-4, with TRBD1 matching 7 bases. There are 14 residues in the CDR3. The V segment lost 4 bases and the J segment 5 bases; nucleotides outside the gene matches: 5. The V gene's germline CDR1 is SGHNT and CDR2 YYREEE (reference sequence). In nucleotides, the CDR3 is TGTGCCAGCAGCGTCGGGACAGAGAATGAAAAACTGTTTTTT. The encoded protein is CASSVGTENEKLFF.

This clone has just a few counts. The chain is built from TRBV6-1 and TRBJ1-1; D gene ambiguous. Germline values: CDR1 MNHNS, CDR2 SASEGT. This CDR3 region has 13 residues. Trimming removed 4 bases from V and 4 bases from J, with 10 bases in between. DNA of the CDR3: TGTGCCAGCAGTGGGTCAATTTTCACTGAAGCTTTCTTT. It specifies CASSGSIFTEAFF.